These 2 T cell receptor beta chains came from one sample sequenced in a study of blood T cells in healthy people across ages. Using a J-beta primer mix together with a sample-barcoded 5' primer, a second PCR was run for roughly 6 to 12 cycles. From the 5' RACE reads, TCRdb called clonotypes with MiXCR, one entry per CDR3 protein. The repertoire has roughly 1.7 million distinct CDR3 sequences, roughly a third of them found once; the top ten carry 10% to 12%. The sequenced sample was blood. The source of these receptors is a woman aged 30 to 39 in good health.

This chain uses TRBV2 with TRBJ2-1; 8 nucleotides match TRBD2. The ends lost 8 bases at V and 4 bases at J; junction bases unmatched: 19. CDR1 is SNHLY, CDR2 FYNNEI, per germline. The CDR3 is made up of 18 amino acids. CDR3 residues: CASRREWAGTSGYNEQFF. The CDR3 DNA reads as TGTGCCAGCCGGCGAGAGTGGGCGGGGACTAGTGGTTACAATGAGCAGTTCTTC.

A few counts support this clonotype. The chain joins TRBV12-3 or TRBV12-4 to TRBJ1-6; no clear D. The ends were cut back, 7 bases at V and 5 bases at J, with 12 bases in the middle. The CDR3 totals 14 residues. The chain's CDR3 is CASKIGSDNSPLHF. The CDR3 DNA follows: TGTGCCAGCAAGATCGGCTCGGATAATTCACCCCTCCACTTT.